Below, 8 T cell receptor beta chains from the same sample are listed, as sequenced in a study of T cell responses to AZD1222 COVID-19 vaccine. This table comes from immunoSEQ multiplex PCR, and its TCRdb copy is limited to in-frame clones, with some not included. The sample carries roughly 120,000 clones, roughly 85% recorded once. The input for sequencing was peripheral blood, taken on day 0 of MenACWY control vaccination. These receptors came from an adult in good health.

The chain links TRBV11-2 to TRBJ2-5; 9 bases fit TRBD1. Trimming took 5 bases from V and 5 from J; bases not matched to a gene: 6. Germline values: CDR1 SGHAT, CDR2 FQNNGV. CDR3 length: 14 amino acids. CDR3 in DNA: TGTGCCAGCAGCGTGGACAGGGGAGGCGAGACCCAGTACTTC. Residues: CASSVDRGGETQYF. The whole variable domain, filled in from reference TRBV11-2 and TRBJ2-5, reads EAGVAQSPRYKIIEKRQSVAFWCNPISGHATLYWYQQILGQGPKLLIQFQNNGVVDDSQLPKDRFSAERLKGVDSTLKIQPAKLEDSAVYLCASSVDRGGETQYFGPGTRLLVL.

The V call is TRBV9, the J call TRBJ1-4, with a possible D match to TRBD1 (6 bases). The ends were cut back, 0 bases at V and 0 bases at J, with 12 bases in the middle. The CDR3 loop spans 17 amino acids. In germline, CDR1 is SGDLS, CDR2 YYNGEE. The CDR3, as DNA: TGTGCCAGCAGCGTAGAGACAGGACTAGCAACTAATGAAAAACTGTTTTTT. Translation gives CASSVETGLATNEKLFF.

The V call is TRBV27, the J call TRBJ2-7, with 9 bases aligning to TRBD2. Trimming removed 0 bases from V and 1 base from J; junction bases left unmatched: 1. The CDR3 consists of 15 residues. The V gene's germline CDR1 is MNHEY and CDR2 SMNVEV (reference sequence). The CDR3 region has the DNA TGTGCCAGCAGTTTATCGCGGGAGGGTTCCTACGAGCAGTACTTC. This translates into CASSLSREGSYEQYF.

This clone was recorded only once. The chain recombines TRBV12-3 or TRBV12-4 with TRBJ1-1; 9 nucleotides agree with TRBD1. This CDR3 comprises 12 residues. V lost 6 bases, J lost 11 bases, and 7 bases stayed unmatched. The CDR3 DNA is TGTGCCAGCAGCCGGGACAGGGTATTCGCTTTCTTT. This encodes CASSRDRVFAFF.

A word on this clone: Other nucleotide sequences in the sample specify the same CDR3. J is TRBJ2-5 and V is TRBV28, with TRBD2 as a possible D gene (5 bases). This CDR3 has 13 residues. Per the germline V gene, CDR1 is MDHEN and CDR2 is SYDVKM. Between the trimmed V and J ends, which lost 6 bases and 1 base, there was a span of 9 bases. The CDR3, as DNA: TGTGCCAGCAGCTACGGACTCCAAGAGACCCAGTACTTC. Encoded protein: CASSYGLQETQYF.

The genes are TRBV5-4 and TRBJ1-1, with D tentatively TRBD1 (5 bases). Germline CDR1 SGHNT, CDR2 YYREEE (reference sequence). The CDR3 length is 13 residues. Trimming pared 3 bases from V and 5 bases from J, leaving 11 bases between. Here the CDR3 reads CASSSKGDTEAFF. Written as DNA, the CDR3 is TGTGCCAGCAGCTCGAAAGGGGATACTGAAGCTTTCTTT.

The CDR3 reads CATSDRRQGHEQYF. CDR3 DNA sequence: TGTGCCACCAGTGACCGGAGACAGGGTCACGAGCAGTACTTC. The chain couples TRBV24-1 to TRBJ2-7; TRBD1 matches 7 bases. Germline CDR1 is KGHDR and CDR2 is SFDVKD. CDR3 size: 14 residues. Germline trimming cut 4 bases from V and 5 bases from J; bases unmatched to any gene: 7.

This clone has just one count. This chain connects TRBV4-1 to TRBJ2-2; TRBD2 is a possible D gene (5 bases). The germline V gene encodes CDR1 MGHRA and CDR2 YSYEKL. Deletions cut 4 bases from V and 6 bases from J, with 15 bases between. The length of the CDR3 is 15 residues. The CDR3 here is CASSPSGFGSGELFF. The DNA of the CDR3 is TGCGCCAGCAGCCCTTCGGGATTCGGTTCCGGGGAGCTGTTTTTT.